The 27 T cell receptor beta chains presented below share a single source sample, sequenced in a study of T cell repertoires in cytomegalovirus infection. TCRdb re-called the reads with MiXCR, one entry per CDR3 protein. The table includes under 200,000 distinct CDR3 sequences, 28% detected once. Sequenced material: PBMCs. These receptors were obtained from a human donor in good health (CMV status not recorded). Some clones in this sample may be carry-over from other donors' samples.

This CDR3 is CSARYSGVETQYF. In nucleotides, the CDR3 is TGCAGTGCTAGATATAGCGGGGTAGAGACCCAGTACTTC. The V call is TRBV20-1, the J call TRBJ2-5; 8 bases are a match to TRBD2. Germline V lookup: CDR1 DFQATT, CDR2 SNEGSKA (reference sequence). The J segment lost 4 bases and the V segment lost 2 bases, leaving 3 bases of the junction unmatched. There are 13 residues in the CDR3.

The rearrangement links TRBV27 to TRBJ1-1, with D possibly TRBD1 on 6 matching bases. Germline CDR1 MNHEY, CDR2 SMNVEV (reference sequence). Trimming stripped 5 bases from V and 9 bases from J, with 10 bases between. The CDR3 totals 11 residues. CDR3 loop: CASSTTGQAFF. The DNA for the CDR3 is TGTGCCAGCAGTACGACAGGCCAAGCTTTCTTT.

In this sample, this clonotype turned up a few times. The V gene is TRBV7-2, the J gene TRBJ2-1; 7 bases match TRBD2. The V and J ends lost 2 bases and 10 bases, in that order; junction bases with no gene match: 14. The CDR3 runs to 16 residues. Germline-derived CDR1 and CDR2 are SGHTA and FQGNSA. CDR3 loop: CASSLPFIGSGREQFF. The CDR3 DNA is TGTGCCAGCAGCTTACCCTTTATTGGTAGCGGGCGAGAGCAGTTCTTC.

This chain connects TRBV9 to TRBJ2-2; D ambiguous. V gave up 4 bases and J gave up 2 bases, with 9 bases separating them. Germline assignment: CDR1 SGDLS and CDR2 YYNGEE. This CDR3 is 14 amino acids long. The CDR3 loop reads CASSPSSNTGELFF. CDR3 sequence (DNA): TGTGCCAGCAGCCCCTCGTCCAACACCGGGGAGCTGTTTTTT.

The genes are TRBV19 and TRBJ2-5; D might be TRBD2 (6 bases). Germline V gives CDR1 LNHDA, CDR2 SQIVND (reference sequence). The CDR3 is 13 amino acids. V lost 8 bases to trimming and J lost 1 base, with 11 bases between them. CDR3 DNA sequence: TGTGCCAGTCGCCGGACTACCCAAGAGACCCAGTACTTC. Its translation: CASRRTTQETQYF.

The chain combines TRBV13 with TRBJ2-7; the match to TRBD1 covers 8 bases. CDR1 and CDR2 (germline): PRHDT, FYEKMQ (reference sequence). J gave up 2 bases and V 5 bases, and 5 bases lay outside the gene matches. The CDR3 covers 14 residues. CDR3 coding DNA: TGTGCCAGCAGCACCCGACAGGGGACCTACGAGCAGTACTTC. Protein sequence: CASSTRQGTYEQYF.

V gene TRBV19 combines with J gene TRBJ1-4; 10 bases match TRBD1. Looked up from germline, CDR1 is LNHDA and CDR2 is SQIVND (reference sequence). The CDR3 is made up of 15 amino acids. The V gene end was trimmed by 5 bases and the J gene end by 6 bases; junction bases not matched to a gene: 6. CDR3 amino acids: CASSPRDRGDEKLFF. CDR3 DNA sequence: TGTGCCAGTAGTCCTCGGGACAGGGGAGATGAAAAACTGTTTTTT.

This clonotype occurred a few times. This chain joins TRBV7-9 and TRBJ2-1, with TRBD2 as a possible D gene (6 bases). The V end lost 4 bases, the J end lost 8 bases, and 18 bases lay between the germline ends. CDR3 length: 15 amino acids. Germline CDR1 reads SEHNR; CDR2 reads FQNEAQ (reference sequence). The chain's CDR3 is CASSSEGLPGDEQFF. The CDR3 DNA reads TGTGCCAGCAGCTCAGAGGGCCTACCGGGGGATGAGCAGTTCTTC.

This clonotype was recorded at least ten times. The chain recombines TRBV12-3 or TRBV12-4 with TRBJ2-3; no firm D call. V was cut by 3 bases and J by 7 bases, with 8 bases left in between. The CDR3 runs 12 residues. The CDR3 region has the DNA TGTGCCAGCAGTTTGGACGACTATACGCAGTATTTT. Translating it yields CASSLDDYTQYF.

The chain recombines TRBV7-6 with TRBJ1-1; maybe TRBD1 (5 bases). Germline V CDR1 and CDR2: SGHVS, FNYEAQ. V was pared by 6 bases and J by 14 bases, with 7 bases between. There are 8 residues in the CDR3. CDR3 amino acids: CASSQGFF. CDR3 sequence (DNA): TGTGCCAGCAGTCAGGGCTTCTTT.

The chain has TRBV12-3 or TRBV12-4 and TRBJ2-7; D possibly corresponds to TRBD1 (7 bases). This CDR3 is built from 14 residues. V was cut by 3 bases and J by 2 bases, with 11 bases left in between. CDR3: CASSLGGQTYEQYF. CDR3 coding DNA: TGTGCCAGCAGTTTGGGGGGACAGACCTACGAGCAGTACTTC.

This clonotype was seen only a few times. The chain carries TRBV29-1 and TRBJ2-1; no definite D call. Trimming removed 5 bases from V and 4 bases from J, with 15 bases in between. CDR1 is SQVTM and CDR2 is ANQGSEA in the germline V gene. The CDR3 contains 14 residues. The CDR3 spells CSVIPLAQYNEQFF. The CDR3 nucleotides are TGCAGCGTTATACCCCTGGCACAGTACAATGAGCAGTTCTTC.

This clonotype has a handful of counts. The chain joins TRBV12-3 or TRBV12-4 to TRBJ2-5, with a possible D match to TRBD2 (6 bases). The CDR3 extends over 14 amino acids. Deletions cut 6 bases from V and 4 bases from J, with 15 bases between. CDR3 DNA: TGTGCCAGCAGACGGGACTCGTATATAGAGACCCAGTACTTC. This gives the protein CASRRDSYIETQYF.

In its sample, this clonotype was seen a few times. The CDR3 DNA reads as TGCAGCGTTGGAGAAGTCCAACAGGGGGCGGAAGCTTTCTTT. This translates into CSVGEVQQGAEAFF. The chain links TRBV29-1 to TRBJ1-1; 9 nucleotides agree with TRBD1. Germline V gene sequence: CDR1 SQVTM, CDR2 ANQGSEA. This CDR3 region has 14 residues. J lost 8 bases, V lost 4 bases, and 11 bases had no gene match.

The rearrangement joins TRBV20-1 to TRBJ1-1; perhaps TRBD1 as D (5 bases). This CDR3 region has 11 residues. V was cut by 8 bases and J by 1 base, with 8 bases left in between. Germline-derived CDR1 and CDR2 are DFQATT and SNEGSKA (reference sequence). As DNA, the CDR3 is TGCAGTCCTACAGGGAACACTGAAGCTTTCTTT. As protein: CSPTGNTEAFF.

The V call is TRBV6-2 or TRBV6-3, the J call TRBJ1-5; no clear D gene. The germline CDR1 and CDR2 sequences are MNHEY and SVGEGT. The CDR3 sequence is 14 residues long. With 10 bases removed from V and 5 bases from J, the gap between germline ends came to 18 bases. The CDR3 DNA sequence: TGTGCCACTTCTAGTCGTGCTACGGATCAGCCCCAGCATTTT. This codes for CATSSRATDQPQHF.

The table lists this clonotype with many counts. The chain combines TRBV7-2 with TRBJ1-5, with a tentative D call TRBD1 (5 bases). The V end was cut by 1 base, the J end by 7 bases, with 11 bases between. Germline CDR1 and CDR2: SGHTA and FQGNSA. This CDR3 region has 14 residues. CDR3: CASSLGGFGQPQHF. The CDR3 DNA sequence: TGTGCCAGCAGCTTAGGGGGGTTCGGACAGCCCCAGCATTTT.

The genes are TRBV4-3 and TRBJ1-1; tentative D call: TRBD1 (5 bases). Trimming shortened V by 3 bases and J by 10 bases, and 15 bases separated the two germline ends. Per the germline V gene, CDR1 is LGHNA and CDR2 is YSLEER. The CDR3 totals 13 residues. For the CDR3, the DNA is TGCGCCAGCAGCCAGGGTTTCGGGGGGATAGCTTTCTTT. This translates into CASSQGFGGIAFF.

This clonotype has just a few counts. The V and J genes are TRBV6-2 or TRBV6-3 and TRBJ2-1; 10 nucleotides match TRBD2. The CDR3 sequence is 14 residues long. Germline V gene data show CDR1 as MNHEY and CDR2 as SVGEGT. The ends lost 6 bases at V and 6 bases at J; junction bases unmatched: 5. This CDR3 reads CASSPLAGLNEQFF. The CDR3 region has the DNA TGTGCCAGCAGCCCACTAGCGGGGCTCAATGAGCAGTTCTTC.

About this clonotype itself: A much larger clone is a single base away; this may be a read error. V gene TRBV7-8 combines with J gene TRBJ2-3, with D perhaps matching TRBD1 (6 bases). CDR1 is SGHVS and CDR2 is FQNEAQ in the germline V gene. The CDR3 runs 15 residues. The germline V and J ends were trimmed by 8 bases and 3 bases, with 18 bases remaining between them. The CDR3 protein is CASGPGESQTDTQYF. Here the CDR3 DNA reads TGTGCCAGCGGCCCAGGGGAGTCTCAGACAGATACGCAGTATTTT.

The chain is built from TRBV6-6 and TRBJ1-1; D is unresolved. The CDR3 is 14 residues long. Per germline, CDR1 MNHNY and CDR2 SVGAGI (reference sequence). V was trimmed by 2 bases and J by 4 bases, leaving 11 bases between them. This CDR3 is CASSYQLSGTEAFF. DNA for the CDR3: TGTGCCAGCAGTTACCAGCTCTCGGGCACTGAAGCTTTCTTT.

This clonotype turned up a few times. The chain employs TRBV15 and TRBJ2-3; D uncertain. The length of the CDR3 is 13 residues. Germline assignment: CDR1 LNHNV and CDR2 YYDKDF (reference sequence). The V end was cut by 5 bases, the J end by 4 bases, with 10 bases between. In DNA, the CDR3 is TGTGCCACCAGCGTCCGAGAGGCAGATACGCAGTATTTT. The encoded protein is CATSVREADTQYF.

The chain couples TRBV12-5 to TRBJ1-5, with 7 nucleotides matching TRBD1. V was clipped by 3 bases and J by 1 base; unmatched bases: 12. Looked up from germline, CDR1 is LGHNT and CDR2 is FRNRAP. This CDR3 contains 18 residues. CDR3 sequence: CASGFFPTRQGSNQPQHF. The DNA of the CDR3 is TGTGCTAGTGGTTTTTTCCCCACCAGACAGGGAAGCAATCAGCCCCAGCATTTT.

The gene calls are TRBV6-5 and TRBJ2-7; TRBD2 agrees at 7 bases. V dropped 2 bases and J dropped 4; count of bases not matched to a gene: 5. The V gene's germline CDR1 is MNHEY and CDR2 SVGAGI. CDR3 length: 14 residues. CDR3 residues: CASSYGRGRYEQYF. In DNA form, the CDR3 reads TGTGCCAGCAGTTACGGGCGGGGGAGGTACGAGCAGTACTTC.

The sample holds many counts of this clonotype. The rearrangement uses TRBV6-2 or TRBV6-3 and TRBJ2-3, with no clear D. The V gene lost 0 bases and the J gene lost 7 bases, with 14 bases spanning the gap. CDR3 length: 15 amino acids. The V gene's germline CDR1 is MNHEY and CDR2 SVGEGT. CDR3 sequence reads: CASSYSGGAVNTQYF. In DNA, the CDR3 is TGTGCCAGCAGTTACTCTGGTGGCGCGGTAAATACGCAGTATTTT.

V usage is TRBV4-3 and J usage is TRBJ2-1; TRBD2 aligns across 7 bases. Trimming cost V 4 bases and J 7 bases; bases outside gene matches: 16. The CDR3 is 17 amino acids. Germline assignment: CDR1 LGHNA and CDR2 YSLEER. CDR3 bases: TGCGCCAGCAGCCGGTCCTCAGCGGGGCTCGAAGGGAATGAGCAGTTCTTC. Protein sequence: CASSRSSAGLEGNEQFF.

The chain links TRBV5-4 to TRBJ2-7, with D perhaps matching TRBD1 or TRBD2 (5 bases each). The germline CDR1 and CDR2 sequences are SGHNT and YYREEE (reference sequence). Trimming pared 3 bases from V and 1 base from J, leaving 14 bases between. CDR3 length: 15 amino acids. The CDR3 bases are TGTGCCAGCAGCTCCTCGGGACGGTATTCCTACGAGCAGTACTTC. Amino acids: CASSSSGRYSYEQYF.